This passage covers 7 T cell receptor beta chains from one sample sequenced in a study of cytomegalovirus exposure and HLA in healthy donors. Primers: 60 Vbeta forward and 13 Jbeta reverse. Assay: immunoSEQ multiplex PCR; the TCRdb copy retains only in-frame clones and omits some. This repertoire includes roughly 40,000 clones. The sample was PBMCs. The receptor source for this set is a male donor in good health and CMV-seronegative.

CDR3 residues: CASSRQGLDSPLHF. CDR3 bases: TGTGCCAGCAGCCGACAGGGTTTGGATTCACCCCTCCACTTT. The genes are TRBV2 and TRBJ1-6; 7 bases fit TRBD1. This CDR3 is 14 amino acids long. V gave up 6 bases and J gave up 8 bases; unmatched junction bases: 7. CDR1 and CDR2 from the germline V gene are SNHLY and FYNNEI.

The CDR3 DNA follows: TGTGCCAGCAGCCGACCCTACCCAGACGCTGTGGCAGGTCTGGACAATCAGCCCCAGCATTTT. Its protein is CASSRPYPDAVAGLDNQPQHF. The chain employs TRBV21-1 and TRBJ1-5; the table's D gene call, TRBD1, was not cross checked with the DNA. TRBV21-1 is noted as a pseudogene. This CDR3 spans 21 amino acids.

The CDR3, as DNA: TGCGCCAGCAGCCAAAGAAGGGGGGGGGACATTCAGTACTTC. Translating gives CASSQRRGGDIQYF. The chain couples TRBV4-1 to TRBJ2-4; TRBD2 might be the D (7 bases). This CDR3 spans 14 amino acids. Germline assignment: CDR1 MGHRA and CDR2 YSYEKL. Trimming took 2 bases from V and 8 from J, leaving 13 bases between them.

A remark on this clone: At the DNA level, this CDR3 is encoded by other sequences in the same sample as well. The chain joins TRBV5-6 to TRBJ1-1; D uncertain. Per germline, CDR1 SGHDT and CDR2 YYEEEE. This CDR3 region has 12 residues. V lost 0 bases to trimming and J lost 5 bases, with 5 bases between them. The CDR3 sequence: CASSLGSTEAFF. DNA for the CDR3: TGTGCCAGCAGCTTGGGGAGTACTGAAGCTTTCTTT.

The chain recombines TRBV5-1 with TRBJ2-3; 10 bases line up with TRBD2. With V trimmed by 4 bases and J by 4 bases, 6 bases remained unmatched. This CDR3 has 15 amino acids. Germline V gene lookup returns CDR1 SGHRS and CDR2 YFSETQ. The CDR3 bases are TGCGCCAGCAGCCCAACTAGCGGGGTGTCAGATACGCAGTATTTT. Translating it yields CASSPTSGVSDTQYF. Filled out from reference TRBV5-1 and TRBJ2-3, the complete variable domain reads KAGVTQTPRYLIKTRGQQVTLSCSPISGHRSVSWYQQTPGQGLQFLFEYFSETQRNKGNFPGRFSGRQFSNSRSEMNVSTLELGDSALYLCASSPTSGVSDTQYFGPGTRLTVL.

The J gene is TRBJ1-3, the V gene TRBV25-1; 7 positions agree with TRBD1. The V gene's germline CDR1 is MGHDK and CDR2 SYGVNS. The J segment lost 0 bases and the V segment lost 7 bases, leaving 9 bases of the junction unmatched. The CDR3 runs 16 residues. CDR3 region: CASTHSQGVSGNTIYF. The CDR3 DNA is TGTGCCAGCACGCACAGCCAGGGGGTCTCTGGAAACACCATATATTTT.

The gene calls are TRBV21-1 and TRBJ1-1; the table names TRBD1, a call not compared with the DNA. TRBV21-1 corresponds to a pseudogene. This CDR3 spans 15 amino acids. The CDR3 DNA reads TGTGCCAGCAGACCCAAACAGGGTAAGGCCACTGAAGCTTTCTTT. Translation gives CASRPKQGKATEAFF.